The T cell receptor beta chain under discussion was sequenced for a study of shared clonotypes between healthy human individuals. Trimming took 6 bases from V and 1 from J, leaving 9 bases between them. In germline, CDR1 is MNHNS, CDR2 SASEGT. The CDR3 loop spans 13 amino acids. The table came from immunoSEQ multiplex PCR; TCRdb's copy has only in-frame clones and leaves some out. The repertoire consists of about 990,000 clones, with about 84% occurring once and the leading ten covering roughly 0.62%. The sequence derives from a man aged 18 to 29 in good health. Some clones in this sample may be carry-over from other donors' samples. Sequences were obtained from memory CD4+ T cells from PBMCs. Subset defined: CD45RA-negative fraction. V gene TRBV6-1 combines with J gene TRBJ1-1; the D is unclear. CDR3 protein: CASRLLQNTEAFF. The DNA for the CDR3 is TGTGCCAGCAGACTACTGCAGAACACTGAAGCTTTCTTT.